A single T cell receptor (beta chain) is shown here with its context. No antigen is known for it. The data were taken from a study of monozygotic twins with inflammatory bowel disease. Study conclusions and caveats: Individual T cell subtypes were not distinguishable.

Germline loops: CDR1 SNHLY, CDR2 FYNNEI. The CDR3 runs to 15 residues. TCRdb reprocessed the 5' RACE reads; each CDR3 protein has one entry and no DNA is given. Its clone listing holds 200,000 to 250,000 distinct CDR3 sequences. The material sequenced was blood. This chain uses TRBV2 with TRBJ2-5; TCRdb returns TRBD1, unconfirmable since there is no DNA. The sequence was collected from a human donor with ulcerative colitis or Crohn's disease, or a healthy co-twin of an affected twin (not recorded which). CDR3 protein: CASSFNQGSRETQYF. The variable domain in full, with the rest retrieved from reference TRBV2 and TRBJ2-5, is EPEVTQTPSHQVTQMGQEVILRCVPISNHLYFYWYRQILGQKVEFLVSFYNNEISEKSEIFDDQFSVERPDGSNFTLKIRSTKLEDSAMYFCASSFNQGSRETQYFGPGTRLLVL.